What follows are 28 T cell receptor beta chains derived from one specimen sequenced in a study of long-term antiretroviral therapy in people with HIV. At the survey level, the v3.0 immunoSEQ assay was run. Produced via immunoSEQ multiplex PCR; TCRdb's table is partial and in-frame only. The sample includes about 36,000 clones, approximately 80% of them seen just once. The sequenced sample was unsorted PBMCs, obtained 0.6 years after starting antiretroviral therapy. These receptors came from a man in his late teens or twenties with HIV.

This chain joins TRBV18 and TRBJ2-7; 8 bases fit TRBD1. V gave up 6 bases and J gave up 6 bases; unmatched junction bases: 7. The CDR3 runs to 13 residues. The germline V gene has CDR1 KGHSH and CDR2 LQKENI. CDR3 coding DNA: TGTGCCAGCTCCCAGGGACAGGACGGCGAGCAGTACTTC. Translating gives CASSQGQDGEQYF. The variable domain in full, with the rest retrieved from reference TRBV18 and TRBJ2-7, is NAGVMQNPRHLVRRRGQEARLRCSPMKGHSHVYWYRQLPEEGLKFMVYLQKENIIDESGMPKERFSAEFPKEGPSILRIQQVVRGDSAAYFCASSQGQDGEQYFGPGTRLTVT.

The V and J genes are TRBV10-3 and TRBJ1-4; 8 bases match TRBD1. The V and J ends lost 9 bases and 10 bases, in that order; junction bases with no gene match: 7. In germline, CDR1 is ENHRY, CDR2 SYGVKD. The CDR3 totals 12 residues. The CDR3 DNA reads as TGTGCCATTGGACAGGGATCAGCAAAACTGTTTTTT. Its translation is CAIGQGSAKLFF.

The chain uses TRBV2 and TRBJ1-4; D remains ambiguous. The V end lost 3 bases, the J end lost 1 base, and 12 bases lay between the germline ends. The germline CDR1 and CDR2 sequences are SNHLY and FYNNEI. The CDR3 runs 16 residues. CDR3 DNA sequence: TGTGCCAGCAGTGACCGGTTTGTAGGAACTAATGAAAAACTGTTTTTT. Its protein is CASSDRFVGTNEKLFF.

The CDR3 sequence is CASSIRHEQFF. The CDR3 region has the DNA TGTGCCAGTAGTATTAGACATGAGCAGTTCTTC. V gene TRBV19 combines with J gene TRBJ2-1; D gene uncertain. The CDR3 length is 11 residues. Germline CDR1 LNHDA, CDR2 SQIVND (reference sequence). Trimming removed 3 bases from V and 8 bases from J, with 5 bases in between.

CDR3 sequence (DNA): TGTGCCAGTAGTAAGGGCCCTGGCGGCGGGACCCCCTACAATGAGCAGTTCTTC. It is translated as CASSKGPGGGTPYNEQFF. The chain couples TRBV19 to TRBJ2-1, with TRBD2 as a possible D gene (6 bases). Germline V gene sequence: CDR1 LNHDA, CDR2 SQIVND (reference sequence). The germline V and J ends were trimmed by 4 bases and 2 bases, with 21 bases remaining between them. The CDR3 has 18 residues.

The rearrangement links TRBV4-1 to TRBJ1-5; D remains ambiguous. CDR1 and CDR2 from the germline V gene are MGHRA and YSYEKL. The CDR3 has 16 amino acids. V lost 0 bases and J lost 0, with 9 bases in between. CDR3 region: CASSQEGRSSNQPQHF. CDR3 DNA: TGCGCCAGCAGCCAAGAGGGGAGGAGTAGCAATCAGCCCCAGCATTTT.

The chain combines TRBV7-8 with TRBJ2-6; the D is unclear. The CDR3 is 15 residues long. Germline assignment: CDR1 SGHVS and CDR2 FQNEAQ. The germline V and J ends were trimmed by 1 base and 0 bases, with 4 bases remaining between them. CDR3 sequence reads: CASSLGDSGANVLTF. CDR3 nucleotide sequence: TGTGCCAGCAGCTTAGGAGACTCTGGGGCCAACGTCCTGACTTTC.

CDR3 sequence: CASSLAGQGAITFGNTIYF. CDR3 DNA: TGTGCCAGCAGTCTGGCGGGACAGGGGGCTATTACGTTTGGAAACACCATATATTTT. The chain is built from TRBV28 and TRBJ1-3, with 12 bases identical to TRBD1. CDR3 length: 19 amino acids. CDR1 is MDHEN and CDR2 is SYDVKM in the germline V gene. V gave up 5 bases and J gave up 3 bases; unmatched junction bases: 14.

V and J are TRBV19 and TRBJ2-7; 8 bases agree with TRBD2. Per germline, CDR1 LNHDA and CDR2 SQIVND (reference sequence). Trimming at V came to 5 bases and at J to 3 bases, leaving 18 bases not matched to a gene. The CDR3 extends over 18 amino acids. The chain's CDR3 is CASSLRSGGRTGIYEQYF. In DNA form, the CDR3 reads TGTGCCAGTAGTCTTCGGAGCGGGGGACGAACTGGGATCTACGAGCAGTACTTC.

The gene calls are TRBV29-1 and TRBJ2-7; 8 bases match TRBD2. There are 14 residues in the CDR3. Germline-derived CDR1 and CDR2 are SQVTM and ANQGSEA. V lost 7 bases to trimming and J lost 0 bases; unmatched junction nucleotides: 8. CDR3 nucleotide sequence: TGCAGCGCCCTCCCGAGCGGGAGCTCCTACGAGCAGTACTTC. Its translation is CSALPSGSSYEQYF.

The chain joins TRBV6-4 to TRBJ2-3; D ambiguous. The CDR3 consists of 12 residues. V was shortened by 4 bases and J by 1 base, with 3 bases between the two germline ends. Germline-derived CDR1 and CDR2 are MRHNA and SNTAGT. CDR3 in DNA: TGTGCCAGCAGTGCAGGCACAGATACGCAGTATTTT. Its protein product is CASSAGTDTQYF.

The chain combines TRBV15 with TRBJ2-7; the D gene is possibly TRBD1 (6 bases). Looked up from germline, CDR1 is LNHNV and CDR2 is YYDKDF (reference sequence). The V end was cut by 4 bases, the J end by 1 base, with 14 bases between. The CDR3 is made up of 15 amino acids. CDR3 amino acids: CATSIRQGRSYEQYF. Here the CDR3 DNA reads TGTGCCACCAGCATTCGGCAGGGGCGATCCTACGAGCAGTACTTC.

This clone has a handful of counts. V and J are TRBV7-8 and TRBJ1-2; no clear D. Trimming took 10 bases from V and 1 from J, leaving 13 bases between them. This CDR3 is 13 amino acids long. Germline CDR1 is SGHVS and CDR2 is FQNEAQ. The CDR3 protein is CATSATVNYGYTF. In DNA, the CDR3 is TGTGCCACCTCAGCAACCGTTAACTATGGCTACACCTTC.

This clone was detected only once. The chain carries TRBV5-4 and TRBJ1-1; a possible D gene is TRBD1 (6 bases). Trimming took 4 bases from V and 6 from J, leaving 13 bases between them. CDR1 and CDR2 (germline): SGHNT, YYREEE (reference sequence). The CDR3 spans 13 residues. The CDR3 sequence is CASSTGRGAEAFF. CDR3 DNA: TGTGCCAGCAGCACTGGTAGGGGGGCTGAAGCTTTCTTT.

The chain employs TRBV7-6 and TRBJ2-7; D is possibly TRBD2 (7 bases). This CDR3 region has 13 residues. Germline CDR1 reads SGHVS; CDR2 reads FNYEAQ. V lost 3 bases, J lost 5 bases, and 11 bases lay in between. The DNA for the CDR3 is TGTGCCAGCAGCTTGGGGGGGGCCGACGAGCAGTACTTC. Protein: CASSLGGADEQYF. Looking up the rest from reference TRBV7-6 and TRBJ2-7 gives the full variable domain: GAGVSQSPRYKVTKRGQDVALRCDPISGHVSLYWYRQALGQGPEFLTYFNYEAQQDKSGLPNDRFSAERPEGSISTLTIQRTEQRDSAMYRCASSLGGADEQYFGPGTRLTVT.

The rearrangement links TRBV7-9 to TRBJ1-2, with no clear D. Germline V gene data show CDR1 as SEHNR and CDR2 as FQNEAQ (reference sequence). The CDR3 is 12 amino acids. V was clipped by 2 bases and J by 9 bases, with 10 bases between them. CDR3 coding DNA: TGTGCCAGCAGCTTATTTGCGGGGAGCTACACCTTC. Amino acid sequence: CASSLFAGSYTF. Supplemented by reference TRBV7-9 and TRBJ1-2, the full variable domain reads DTGVSQNPRHKITKRGQNVTFRCDPISEHNRLYWYRQTLGQGPEFLTYFQNEAQLEKSRLLSDRFSAERPKGSFSTLEIQRTEQGDSAMYLCASSLFAGSYTFGSGTRLTVV.

This rearrangement joins TRBV28 to TRBJ2-2; D might be TRBD1 (6 bases). The CDR3 consists of 14 residues. V was pared by 5 bases and J by 3 bases, with 10 bases between. CDR1 and CDR2 (germline): MDHEN, SYDVKM. The CDR3 loop reads CASSRQGYTGELFF. The DNA of the CDR3 is TGTGCCAGCAGTAGGCAGGGGTACACCGGGGAGCTGTTTTTT.

The rearrangement links TRBV28 to TRBJ2-3; 8 nucleotides line up with TRBD1. Germline lookup yields CDR1 MDHEN and CDR2 SYDVKM. The trim removed 5 bases at V and 6 bases at J, leaving 7 bases unmatched. The CDR3 is made up of 14 amino acids. Written as DNA, the CDR3 is TGTGCCAGCAGTCCCTGGACAGGGAAGGATACGCAGTATTTT. Translated, it gives CASSPWTGKDTQYF.

This clone was seen only once. The CDR3 reads CASSGTGAPFYEQYF. The CDR3 DNA sequence: TGTGCCAGCAGCGGAACAGGGGCCCCATTCTACGAGCAGTACTTC. V is TRBV7-9 and J is TRBJ2-7; the match to TRBD1 covers 7 bases. The CDR3 contains 15 residues. Unmatched junction bases numbered 10, after V lost 5 bases and J lost 3 bases. CDR1 is SEHNR, CDR2 FQNEAQ, per germline (reference sequence).

This clone was seen a single time. The genes are TRBV7-9 and TRBJ2-7, with 7 bases lining up with TRBD1. Germline loops: CDR1 SEHNR, CDR2 FQNEAQ (reference sequence). The CDR3 consists of 13 residues. The V gene end was trimmed by 3 bases and the J gene end by 5 bases; junction bases not matched to a gene: 4. CDR3 sequence reads: CASSFDRVNEQYF. The CDR3 nucleotides are TGTGCCAGCAGCTTCGACAGGGTCAACGAGCAGTACTTC.

Only a few counts were recorded for this clone. The chain combines TRBV18 with TRBJ1-1, with D uncertain. The CDR3 is made up of 14 amino acids. Germline loops: CDR1 KGHSH, CDR2 LQKENI. V lost 1 base and J 1 base, leaving 7 bases between the germline ends. The CDR3, as DNA: TGTGCCAGCTCACCACAGGGTTGGAACACTGAAGCTTTCTTT. Translation gives CASSPQGWNTEAFF.

This chain connects TRBV4-3 to TRBJ1-5, with D perhaps TRBD1 (5 bases). The ends were cut back, 0 bases at V and 6 bases at J, with 9 bases in the middle. The CDR3 contains 14 residues. Germline V gives CDR1 LGHNA, CDR2 YSLEER. Written as DNA, the CDR3 is TGCGCCAGCAGCCAAGATGAGGGGCTTCAGCCCCAGCATTTT. Protein product: CASSQDEGLQPQHF.

The V call is TRBV29-1, the J call TRBJ2-1, with D possibly being TRBD1 (5 bases). CDR1 and CDR2 (germline): SQVTM, ANQGSEA. The CDR3 is 12 amino acids. V was cut by 3 bases and J by 11 bases, with 14 bases left in between. The CDR3 DNA follows: TGCAGCGTTGATAGGGGCCCCGGTCAGCAGTTCTTC. It yields the protein CSVDRGPGQQFF.

The chain recombines TRBV11-2 with TRBJ1-2, with TRBD1 matching over 11 bases. Losses at the gene ends were 1 base for V and 4 bases for J; bases not matched to a gene: 2. Germline V gene data show CDR1 as SGHAT and CDR2 as FQNNGV. CDR3 length: 15 residues. The chain's CDR3 is CASSLVGTGGYGYTF. CDR3 DNA sequence: TGTGCCAGCAGCTTAGTCGGGACAGGGGGCTATGGCTACACCTTC.

The chain carries TRBV5-1 and TRBJ2-1, with 11 bases that match TRBD2. Trimming removed 4 bases from V and 5 bases from J; junction bases left unmatched: 14. CDR1 SGHRS and CDR2 YFSETQ come from the germline V gene. The CDR3 consists of 18 residues. Written as DNA, the CDR3 is TGCGCCAGCAGCCCTAGCGGGAGGAGCCCCATACATCACAATGAGCAGTTCTTC. Residues: CASSPSGRSPIHHNEQFF.

The V call is TRBV28, the J call TRBJ1-2; D is uncertain. V lost 5 bases and J 5 bases, leaving 6 bases between the germline ends. This CDR3 region has 11 residues. Germline V gives CDR1 MDHEN, CDR2 SYDVKM. As DNA, the CDR3 is TGTGCCAGCAGTCCTTCATATGGCTACACCTTC. It is translated as CASSPSYGYTF.

V usage is TRBV19 and J usage is TRBJ2-7; the D gene could be TRBD1 or TRBD2 (5 bases each). The CDR3 is made up of 15 amino acids. V dropped 3 bases and J dropped 7 bases, with 19 bases sitting between them. Germline V gives CDR1 LNHDA, CDR2 SQIVND (reference sequence). The chain's CDR3 is CASSIFPGPATEQYF. The CDR3 DNA is TGTGCCAGTAGTATCTTTCCGGGACCCGCTACGGAGCAGTACTTC.

V is TRBV5-1 and J is TRBJ2-6; D may be TRBD1 (5 bases). The V gene lost 4 bases and the J gene lost 0 bases, with 17 bases spanning the gap. This CDR3 comprises 18 residues. Germline lookup yields CDR1 SGHRS and CDR2 YFSETQ. In DNA, the CDR3 is TGCGCCAGCAGCCCCTGGGGCGGTAGCAGCTCTGGGGCCAACGTCCTGACTTTC. Translating gives CASSPWGGSSSGANVLTF. Based on the CDR3 plus reference TRBV5-1 and TRBJ2-6, the full variable domain is KAGVTQTPRYLIKTRGQQVTLSCSPISGHRSVSWYQQTPGQGLQFLFEYFSETQRNKGNFPGRFSGRQFSNSRSEMNVSTLELGDSALYLCASSPWGGSSSGANVLTFGAGSRLTVL.